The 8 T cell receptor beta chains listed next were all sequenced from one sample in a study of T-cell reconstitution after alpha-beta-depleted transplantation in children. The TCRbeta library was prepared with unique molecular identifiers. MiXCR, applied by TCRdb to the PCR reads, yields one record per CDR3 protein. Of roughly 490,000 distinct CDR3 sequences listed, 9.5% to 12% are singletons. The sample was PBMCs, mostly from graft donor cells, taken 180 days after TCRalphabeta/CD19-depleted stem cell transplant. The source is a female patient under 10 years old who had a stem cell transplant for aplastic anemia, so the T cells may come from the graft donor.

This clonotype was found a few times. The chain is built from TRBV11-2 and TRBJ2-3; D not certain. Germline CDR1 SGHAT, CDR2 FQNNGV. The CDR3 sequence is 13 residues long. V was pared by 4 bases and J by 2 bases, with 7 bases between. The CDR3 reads CASSYTLTDTQYF. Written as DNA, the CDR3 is TGTGCCAGCAGCTATACCCTCACAGATACGCAGTATTTT.

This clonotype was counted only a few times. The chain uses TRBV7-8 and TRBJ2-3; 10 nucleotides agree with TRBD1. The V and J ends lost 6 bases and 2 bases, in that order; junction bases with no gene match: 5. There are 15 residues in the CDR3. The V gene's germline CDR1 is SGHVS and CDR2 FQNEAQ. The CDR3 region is CASRPGQGNTDTQYF. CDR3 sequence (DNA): TGTGCCAGCAGACCGGGACAGGGGAACACAGATACGCAGTATTTT.

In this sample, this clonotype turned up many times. The CDR3 here is CASSGGRYTGELFF. CDR3 bases: TGTGCCAGCTCTGGGGGGAGGTACACCGGGGAGCTGTTTTTT. The chain carries TRBV7-2 and TRBJ2-2, with D possibly being TRBD2 (6 bases). The V and J ends lost 8 bases and 3 bases respectively, with 13 bases between them. The germline CDR1 and CDR2 sequences are SGHTA and FQGNSA. The CDR3 contains 14 residues. The full variable domain, in which reference TRBV7-2 and TRBJ2-2 provide the parts outside the CDR3, is GAGVSQSPSNKVTEKGKDVELRCDPISGHTALYWYRQSLGQGLEFLIYFQGNSAPDKSGLPSDRFSAERTGGSVSTLTIQRTQQEDSAVYLCASSGGRYTGELFFGEGSRLTVL.

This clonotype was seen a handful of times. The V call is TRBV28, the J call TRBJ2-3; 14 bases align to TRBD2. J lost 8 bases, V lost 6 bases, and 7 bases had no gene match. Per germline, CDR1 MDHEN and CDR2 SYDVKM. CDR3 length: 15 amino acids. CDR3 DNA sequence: TGTGCCAGCAGCCAACCGGGACTAGCGGGAGCTACGCAGTATTTT. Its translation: CASSQPGLAGATQYF.

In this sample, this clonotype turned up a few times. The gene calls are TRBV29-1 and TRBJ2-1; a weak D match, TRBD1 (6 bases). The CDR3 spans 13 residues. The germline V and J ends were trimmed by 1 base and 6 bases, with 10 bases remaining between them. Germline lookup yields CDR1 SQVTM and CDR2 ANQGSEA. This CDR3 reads CSVEGYRANEQFF. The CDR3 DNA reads TGCAGCGTTGAAGGATACAGGGCCAATGAGCAGTTCTTC.

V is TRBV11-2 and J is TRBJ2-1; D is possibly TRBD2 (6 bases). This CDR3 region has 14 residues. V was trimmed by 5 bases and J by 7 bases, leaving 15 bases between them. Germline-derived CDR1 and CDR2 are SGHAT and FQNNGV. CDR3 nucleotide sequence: TGTGCCAGCAGCCGGGGCGGCGGGAATAATGAGCAGTTCTTC. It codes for CASSRGGGNNEQFF.

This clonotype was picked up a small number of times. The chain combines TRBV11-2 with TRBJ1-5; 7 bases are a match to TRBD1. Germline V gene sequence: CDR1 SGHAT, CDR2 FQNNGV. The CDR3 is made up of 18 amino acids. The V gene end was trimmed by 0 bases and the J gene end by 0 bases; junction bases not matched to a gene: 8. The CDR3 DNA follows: TGTGCCAGCAGCTTAGATAGACAGGGCCCTTATAGCAATCAGCCCCAGCATTTT. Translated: CASSLDRQGPYSNQPQHF.

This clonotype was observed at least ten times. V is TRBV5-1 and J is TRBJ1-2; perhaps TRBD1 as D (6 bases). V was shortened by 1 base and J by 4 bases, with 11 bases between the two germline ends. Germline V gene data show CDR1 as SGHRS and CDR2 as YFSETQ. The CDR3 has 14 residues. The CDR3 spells CASSLTGLVYGYTF. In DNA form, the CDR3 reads TGCGCCAGCAGCTTGACAGGGTTAGTCTATGGCTACACCTTC.